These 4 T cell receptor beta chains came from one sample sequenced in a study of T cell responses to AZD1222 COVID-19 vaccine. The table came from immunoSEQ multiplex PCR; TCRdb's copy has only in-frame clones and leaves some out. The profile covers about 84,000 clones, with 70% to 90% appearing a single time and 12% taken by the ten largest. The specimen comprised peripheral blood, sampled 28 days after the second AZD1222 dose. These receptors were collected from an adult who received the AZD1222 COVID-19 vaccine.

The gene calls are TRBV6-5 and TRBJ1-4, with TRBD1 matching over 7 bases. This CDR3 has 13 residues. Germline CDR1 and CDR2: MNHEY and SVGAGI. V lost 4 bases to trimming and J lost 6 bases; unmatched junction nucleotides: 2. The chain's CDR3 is CASSFTGDEKLFF. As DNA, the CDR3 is TGTGCCAGCAGTTTTACAGGGGATGAAAAACTGTTTTTT.

CDR3 nucleotide sequence: TGTGCCAGCAGCTTGGAGGCATCGACTCCTCAGCCCCAGCATTTT. It is translated as CASSLEASTPQPQHF. The chain links TRBV5-5 to TRBJ1-5, with D hard to call. This CDR3 is 15 amino acids long. Between the trimmed V and J ends, which lost 0 bases and 6 bases, there was a span of 13 bases. Germline assignment: CDR1 SGHKS and CDR2 YYEKEE (reference sequence).

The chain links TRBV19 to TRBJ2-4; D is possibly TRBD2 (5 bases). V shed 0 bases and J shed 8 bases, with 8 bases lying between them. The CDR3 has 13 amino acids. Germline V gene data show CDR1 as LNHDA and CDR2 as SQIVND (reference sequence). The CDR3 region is CASSIEGSYIQYF. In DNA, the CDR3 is TGTGCCAGTAGTATAGAAGGGAGTTACATTCAGTACTTC.

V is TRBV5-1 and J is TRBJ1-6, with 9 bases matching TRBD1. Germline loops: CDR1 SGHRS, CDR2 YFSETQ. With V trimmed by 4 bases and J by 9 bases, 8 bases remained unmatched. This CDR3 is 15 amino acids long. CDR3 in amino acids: CASSAGQGTISPLHF. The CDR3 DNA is TGCGCCAGCAGCGCCGGACAGGGGACGATTTCACCCCTCCACTTT.